These T cell receptor beta chains were read from a single sample in a study of Ad26.COV2.S vaccination and SARS-CoV-2 variants. The table came from immunoSEQ multiplex PCR; TCRdb's copy has only in-frame clones and leaves some out. The sample lists roughly 350,000 clones, 65% to 90% occurring once. The sample here was peripheral blood, taken in a trial of Ad26.COV2.S vaccine versus placebo. The receptors shown here come from a person aged 18-65 years who received the Ad26.COV2.S COVID-19 vaccine or a placebo. Both conserved end residues are trimmed from each CDR3. The D gene is left open where the match is weak.

d_gene,v_gene,j_gene,CDR3aa
TRBD2,TRBV19,TRBJ2-1,ASSIEASGHEQF
NA,TRBV5-4,TRBJ2-2,ASSSMGTRGQGELF
TRBD2,TRBV5-4,TRBJ2-7,ASSQPSSGRYEQY
NA,TRBV3-1/TRBV3-2,TRBJ2-5,ASSQGASSLGETQY
NA,TRBV7-2,TRBJ2-1,ASSLLTSPSYNEQF
NA,TRBV24-1,TRBJ1-2,ATSDADTSYGYT
NA,TRBV6-5,TRBJ2-7,ASSYSAAGSYEQY
TRBD1,TRBV6-6,TRBJ1-1,ASSSQGADTEAF
NA,TRBV5-1,TRBJ2-5,ASSLASGGYQETQY
NA,TRBV19,TRBJ2-1,ASSIAEGTLAGEQF